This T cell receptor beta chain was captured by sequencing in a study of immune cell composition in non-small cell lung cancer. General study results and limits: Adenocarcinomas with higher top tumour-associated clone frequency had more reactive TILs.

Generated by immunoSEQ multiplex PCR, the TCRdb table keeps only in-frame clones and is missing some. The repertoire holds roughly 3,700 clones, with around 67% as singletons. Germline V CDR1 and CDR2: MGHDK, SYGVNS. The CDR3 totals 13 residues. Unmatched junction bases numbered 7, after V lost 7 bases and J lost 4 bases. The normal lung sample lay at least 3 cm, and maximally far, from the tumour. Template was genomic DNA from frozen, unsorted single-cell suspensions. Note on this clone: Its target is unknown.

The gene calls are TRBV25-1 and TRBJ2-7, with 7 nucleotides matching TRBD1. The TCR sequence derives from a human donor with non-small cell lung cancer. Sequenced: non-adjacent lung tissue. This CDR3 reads CASMPAGGYEQYF. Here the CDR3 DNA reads TGTGCCAGCATGCCGGCAGGGGGATACGAGCAGTACTTC.